The subject of this entry is one T cell receptor (beta chain). The CDR3 is 17 amino acids. V lost 0 bases, J lost 0 bases, and 13 bases lay in between. The germline V gene has CDR1 LGHDT and CDR2 YNNKEL (reference sequence). The protocol was immunoSEQ multiplex PCR, while the TCRdb copy is restricted to in-frame clones and leaves out a portion. Among some 130,000 clones listed, 60% to 80% were seen once. The data are from a study of blood T cell repertoires in COVID-19. The TCR comes from a woman in her 70s with acute or convalescent COVID-19. The gene calls are TRBV3-1 (or the pseudogene TRBV3-2) and TRBJ2-3; D uncertain. Sequencing used peripheral blood. The CDR3 spells CASSQDIFTSSTDTQYF. CDR3 coding DNA: TGTGCCAGCAGCCAAGATATCTTTACTTCTAGCACAGATACGCAGTATTTT.